Sequencing of this TCR beta chain was carried out in a study of OX40 agonist ivuxolimab in advanced cancers. In the study overall: Ivuxolimab was an agonistic, fully human IgG2 monoclonal antibody directed against OX40 (CD134), a costimulatory receptor. The paper describes the monotherapy dose-escalation part (N ≈ 52 patients) of the phase I trial of ivuxolimab. Partial responses occurred in three dose-escalation patients: two with cutaneous melanoma and one with hepatocellular carcinoma. Among the roughly 52 dose-escalation patients, 19 had hepatocellular carcinoma, roughly 15 melanoma, 9 renal cell carcinoma and 9 head and neck cancer. In the dose-escalation cohort, 82.7% of patients were male, and the mean age was approximately 60 years, with a range of about 23 to 80. Intravenous ivuxolimab was administered to patients every 2 weeks at six dose levels: 0.01, 0.1, 0.3, 1.5, 3 and 10 mg/kg. The purpose of peripheral TCRbeta sequencing was to test whether ivuxolimab changed TCR sequence diversity and led to clonal T-cell expansion. Prior anti-PD-1, anti-PD-L1 or anti-CTLA-4 therapy was permitted, and checkpoint inhibitors had been received by about 44% of dose-escalation patients. Results the study describes overall, beyond this receptor: Partial responders in the 0.1-3.0 mg/kg groups had among the lowest normalized peripheral clonal expansion, especially among CD8+ T cells. The antigen specificity of the clonally expanded peripheral T cells was not determined. After ivuxolimab, CD8+ T cells had more expanded clones than CD4+ T cells on average. Low levels of normalized T-cell clonal expansion were also seen in some patients who did not respond. At doses of 0.1 to 3.0 mg/kg, clonal expansion of both CD4+ and CD8+ T cells in blood was seen between baseline and week 6.

For this clone: Its target antigen remains unknown. The record has no base qualities; no much larger clone is one base away.

For sequencing of the TCRbeta CDR3 region, genomic DNA was extracted from the sorted cells. The immunoSEQ Assay was used to sequence the TCRbeta CDR3 regions. Sourced from immuneACCESS, this table was stored by TCRdb with only in-frame sequences that have V and J called. A share of the clones is absent; for the studies checked, an unresolved V gene accounts for under half, and the remainder has no known explanation. Here the sample has tens of thousands of clones; approximately 80% occur a single time. Of the sample, 9.5% to 15% falls within the top ten clones. Its CDR3 holds 12 amino acids, cysteine through phenylalanine. This entry keeps only the CDR3 DNA: 36 bases, framed from base 1. Between the V and J ends, shortened by 1 base and 5 bases respectively, the junction contains 3 bases. CDR1 and CDR2 are drawn from the germline V gene (reference sequence): SEHNR, FQNEAQ. The trial excluded patients who had a history of autoimmune disease or who were on systemic immunosuppression. Peripheral blood for TCR sequencing was drawn from every dose cohort at baseline, at cycle 4 day 1 and at cycle 7 day 1. Samples were obtained from an open-label, multicenter, first-in-human phase I dose-escalation trial of ivuxolimab. Adults with locally advanced or metastatic melanoma, renal cell, hepatocellular, or head and neck squamous cell carcinoma were enrolled in the trial. Before TCR sequencing, CD4+ and CD8+ T cells were separately sorted from peripheral blood.

This clonotype originated in an adult with an advanced solid tumor such as melanoma, head and neck, liver or kidney cancer. Sequencing used CD4+ or CD8+ T cells sorted from blood, obtained in a trial of the OX40 agonist ivuxolimab. Recombination linked TRBV7-9 to TRBJ2-1; the D gene remains uncertain. CDR3 loop: CASSLVHNEQFF. The DNA sequence is given as TGTGCCAGCAGCTTAGTCCACAATGAGCAGTTCTTC.